This T cell receptor beta chain was identified in a study of blood T cell repertoires in COVID-19. About the research overall: The cDNA or gDNA used as material had been derived from T cells, B-cell-depleted T cells, or PBMCs.

CDR1 is SGDLS and CDR2 is YYNGEE in the germline V gene. The CDR3 is 15 residues long. V was pared by 3 bases and J by 2 bases, with 14 bases between. The repertoire was sequenced with immunoSEQ multiplex PCR; TCRdb's copy has only in-frame clones and lacks some. The data show 220,000 or so clones, around 83% seen once. Sequenced: PBMCs or T cells enriched from blood (not recorded which). V and J are TRBV9 and TRBJ1-1, with D maybe TRBD1 (6 bases). The source is a middle-aged woman who had recovered from COVID-19. CDR3 coding DNA: TGTGCCAGCAGCGCCACCAGACAGGTTAACACTGAAGCTTTCTTT. This sequence encodes CASSATRQVNTEAFF. Using reference TRBV9 and TRBJ1-1 for the parts outside the CDR3, the full variable domain is DSGVTQTPKHLITATGQRVTLRCSPRSGDLSVYWYQQSLDQGLQFLIQYYNGEERAKGNILERFSAQQFPDLHSELNLSSLELGDSALYFCASSATRQVNTEAFFGQGTRLTVV.